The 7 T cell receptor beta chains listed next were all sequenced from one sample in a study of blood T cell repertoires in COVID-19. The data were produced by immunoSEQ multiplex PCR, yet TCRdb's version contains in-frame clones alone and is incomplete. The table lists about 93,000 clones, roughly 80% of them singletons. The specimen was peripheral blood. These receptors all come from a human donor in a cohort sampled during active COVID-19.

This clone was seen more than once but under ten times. CDR3 in DNA: TGTGCCAGCAGCTCGGTAACAGGGGGAGGCGAGCCCCAGCATTTT. This sequence encodes CASSSVTGGGEPQHF. The J gene is TRBJ1-5, the V gene TRBV13, with TRBD1 identical over 8 bases. Germline assignment: CDR1 PRHDT and CDR2 FYEKMQ (reference sequence). The V gene end was trimmed by 4 bases and the J gene end by 8 bases; junction bases not matched to a gene: 10. This CDR3 has 15 amino acids.

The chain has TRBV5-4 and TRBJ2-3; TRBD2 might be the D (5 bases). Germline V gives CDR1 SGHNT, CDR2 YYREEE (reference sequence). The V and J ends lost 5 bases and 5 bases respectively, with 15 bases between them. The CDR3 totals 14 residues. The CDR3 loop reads CASRQAEVGDTQYF. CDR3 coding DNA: TGTGCCAGCAGGCAAGCGGAGGTGGGAGATACGCAGTATTTT. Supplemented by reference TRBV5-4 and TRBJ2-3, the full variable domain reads ETGVTQSPTHLIKTRGQQVTLRCSSQSGHNTVSWYQQALGQGPQFIFQYYREEENGRGNFPPRFSGLQFPNYSSELNVNALELDDSALYLCASRQAEVGDTQYFGPGTRLTVL.

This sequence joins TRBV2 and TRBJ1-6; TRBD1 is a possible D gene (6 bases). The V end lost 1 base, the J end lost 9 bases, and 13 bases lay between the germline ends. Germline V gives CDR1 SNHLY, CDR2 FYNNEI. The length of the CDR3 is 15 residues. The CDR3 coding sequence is TGTGCCAGCAGTGAAGAACAGGGAAGGCGTTCACCCCTCCACTTT. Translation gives CASSEEQGRRSPLHF.

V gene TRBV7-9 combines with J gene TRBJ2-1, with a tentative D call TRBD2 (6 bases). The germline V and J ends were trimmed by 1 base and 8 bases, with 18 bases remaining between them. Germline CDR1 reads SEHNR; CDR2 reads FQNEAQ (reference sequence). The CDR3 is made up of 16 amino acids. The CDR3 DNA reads TGTGCCAGCAGCTTAGTTTTCCGGGGAGGTTGGGATGAGCAGTTCTTC. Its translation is CASSLVFRGGWDEQFF.

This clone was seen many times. The DNA of the CDR3 is TGTGCCAGTAAAGGGACTGGAGCCTACGAGCAGTACTTC. Residues: CASKGTGAYEQYF. The rearrangement joins TRBV19 to TRBJ2-7; D perhaps matches TRBD2 (6 bases). Trimming left V 7 bases short and J 2 bases short, with 12 bases between. Germline CDR1 and CDR2: LNHDA and SQIVND (reference sequence). The CDR3 spans 13 residues. The variable domain in full, completed from reference TRBV19 and TRBJ2-7, reads DGGITQSPKYLFRKEGQNVTLSCEQNLNHDAMYWYRQDPGQGLRLIYYSQIVNDFQKGDIAEGYSVSREKKESFPLTVTSAQKNPTAFYLCASKGTGAYEQYFGPGTRLTVT.

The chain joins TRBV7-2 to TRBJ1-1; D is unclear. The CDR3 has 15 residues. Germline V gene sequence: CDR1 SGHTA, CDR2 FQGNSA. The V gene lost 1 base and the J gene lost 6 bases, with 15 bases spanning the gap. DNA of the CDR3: TGTGCCAGCAGCTTAGTCTCAACAGCAAACGCTGAAGCTTTCTTT. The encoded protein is CASSLVSTANAEAFF.

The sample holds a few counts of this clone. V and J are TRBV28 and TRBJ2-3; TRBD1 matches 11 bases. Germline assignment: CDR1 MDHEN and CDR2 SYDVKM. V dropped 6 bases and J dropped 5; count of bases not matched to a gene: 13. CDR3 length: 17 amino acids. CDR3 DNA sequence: TGTGCCAGCAGGACCCACCCCGGGACAGGGGGTGGAGATACGCAGTATTTT. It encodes CASRTHPGTGGGDTQYF.